This T cell receptor (beta chain) originates from a study of beta chain features in type 1 diabetes. Overall study findings and caveats: Possible PCR preference for shorter templates applied equally to patients and controls.

The V end lost 3 bases, the J end lost 3 bases, and 6 bases lay between the germline ends. From germline, CDR1 is SGHNT and CDR2 YYREEE (reference sequence). CDR3 length: 12 residues. The investigators reverse transcribed all of the isolated RNA, so they sequenced expressed TCRB transcripts. TCRdb keeps only in-frame clones here, not all; method: immunoSEQ multiplex PCR. The table lists around 250,000 clones, about 25% of them singletons, with approximately 4% in the top ten. This clone has more than one count but fewer than ten. Its antigen remains unidentified. This chain links TRBV5-4 with TRBJ2-5; D uncertain. The sequenced sample consisted of central memory CD4+ T cells from blood. The TCR originated in a man in his thirties or forties in good health. CDR3 residues: CASSSTEETQYF. CDR3 nucleotides: TGTGCCAGCAGCTCCACAGAAGAGACCCAGTACTTC.